This entry features one T cell receptor beta chain sequence. Its antigen is not known. These data belong to a study of cytomegalovirus exposure and HLA in healthy donors. The CDR3 has 18 residues. V shed 4 bases, J shed 6 bases, and the junction held 19 bases outside the gene matches. Germline CDR1 reads LGHNA; CDR2 reads YNFKEQ. TCRdb's table, derived via immunoSEQ multiplex PCR, lists solely in-frame clones and lacks some. This sample carries 150,000 to 200,000 clones, nearly 90% of them seen once, and the ten largest clones take just over 4%. Study-level findings and limits: TCR clusters originating in the first cohort tended to co-occur in the roughly 130 validation repertoires, according to a later analysis. Cytomegalovirus status was reportedly diagnosed by the classifier with high specificity and sensitivity. In vitro, a few CMV-associated chains proved specific for CMV antigens.

Sequencing was done on a sample of PBMCs. The chain employs TRBV4-2 and TRBJ1-2, with 8 bases that match TRBD1. The sequence came from a man younger than 35 in good health and CMV-seropositive. The CDR3 sequence is CASSPSITSGTGGNGYTF. The CDR3 DNA is TGTGCCAGCAGCCCCTCCATAACCTCCGGGACAGGAGGAAATGGCTACACCTTC.